This record covers a single T cell receptor beta chain. The sample holds a few counts of this clonotype. No antigen is known for it. No base quality values were provided; no much bigger clone lies one nucleotide off. The CDR3 covers 14 residues, taking in both the cysteine and the phenylalanine. This entry keeps only the CDR3 DNA: 42 bases, framed from base 1. Relative to germline, V is 2 bases shorter and J is 2 bases shorter, with 9 bases between their ends. The protocol used for the library was PCR. Sequencing relied on an Illumina HiSeq 2500. To reduce PCR and sequencing biases, unique molecular identifiers were incorporated into the TCR beta cDNA libraries. Approximately 500,000 cDNA molecules were obtained per 1 to 10 million input T cells, so each molecule approximated one T cell. The patient libraries were prepared and sequenced using the same protocol as the earlier healthy control dataset. Within a given batch, samples were prepared together, multiplexed and sequenced on the same HiSeq lane. The study's own analysis went as follows. Raw barcoded reads were processed with MIGEC, discarding single-read molecular identifier groups before consensus assembly and CDR3 extraction. Clonotype tables were post-analysed with VDJtools, and diversity was normalized by down-sampling all datasets to the smallest sample size. To correct batch-related cross-sample contamination, repertoire overlap clustering matched CDR3 amino acid sequences but not nucleotide sequences. The public reads were reanalyzed by TCRdb: fastp trimming at Q25, MiXCR alignment, in-frame beta chains only. Each CDR3 protein gets just one entry, which takes the most common genes and DNA from the rows behind it. These V and J calls are TCRdb output, not the study's own analysis. For this sample there are about 500,000 distinct CDR3 sequences; under 55% appear just once. Of the sample, around 10% is held by the ten largest clones.

The sample belongs to a study of post-analysis software for immune sequencing data (dated by TCRdb to between 2014 and 2017). Concerning the study at large: The recorded disease courses included relapsing-remitting, secondary progressive and progressive-relapsing multiple sclerosis, and some patients had no subtype annotation. A subset of samples was prepared in parallel using single-end sample barcoding, then pooled and co-amplified after Illumina adapter ligation. Patient repertoires were compared against 11 previously published healthy control repertoires from donors aged about 6 to 26 years. Broad study findings and their caveats: The multiple sclerosis patient group was slightly younger than the control group. Direct clustering with F measure showed strong co-clustering of samples prepared in the same batch, prompting a batch-effect correction. Compared with controls, multiple sclerosis patients had significantly lower normalized Chao1 diversity, a finding suggesting substantial peripheral T-cell clonal expansion. Patients showed significantly higher frequencies than controls for five TRBV segments, among them TRBV5-6, TRBV5-1 and TRBV20-1.

TCR beta repertoires were profiled from peripheral blood of 13 young patients with multiple sclerosis to demonstrate the VDJtools post-analysis software. The multiple sclerosis patients were children and adolescents between roughly 6 and 16 years of age. The sequence is built from TRBV12-3 or TRBV12-4 and TRBJ2-5, with no confident D gene call. The clonotype originates from a girl under 18 with multiple sclerosis. Material for sequencing was blood. The CDR3 sequence is CASSLSELQETQYF. DNA sequence: TGTGCCAGCAGTTTAAGCGAGTTACAAGAGACCCAGTACTTC.